The 26 T cell receptor beta chains below all came from one sample that was sequenced in a study of beta chain features in type 1 diabetes (dated by TCRdb to 2016 to 2019). General findings and caveats noted by the study authors: Type 1 diabetes patients showed a moderate but significant shortening of TCRB CDR3 length in all four CD4+ subsets.

These TCRs' antigens remain unknown. Receptor libraries were prepared by the immunoSEQ multiplex PCR assay. The entire isolated RNA was reverse transcribed using the High Capacity cDNA Reverse Transcription Kit, and thus expressed TCRB transcripts were sequenced. TCRdb's version of the immuneACCESS table is confined to in-frame rearrangements and falls short of the full clone set. An unresolved V gene accounts for under half of the shortfall where checked; the remainder is of unknown origin. In this sample the table shows 250,000 to 300,000 clones, 20% to 25% of which occur a single time. Clones ranked in the top ten supply around 0.011% of the sample. The sample comprised naive CD4+ T cells from blood. The intended sense of this specimen's cell subset or site label: true naive CD4+ T cells. The receptors stem from a woman aged 25 to 39 with type 1 diabetes.

The genes are TRBV5-1 and TRBJ2-2; 7 bases are a match to TRBD1. The CDR3 has 14 residues. The germline CDR1 and CDR2 sequences are SGHRS and YFSETQ. V was clipped by 6 bases and J by 1 base; unmatched bases: 3. CDR3 DNA sequence: TGCGCCAGCAAAGGGACAGAGAACACCGGGGAGCTGTTTTTT. This codes for CASKGTENTGELFF. The full variable domain, in which reference TRBV5-1 and TRBJ2-2 provide the parts outside the CDR3, is KAGVTQTPRYLIKTRGQQVTLSCSPISGHRSVSWYQQTPGQGLQFLFEYFSETQRNKGNFPGRFSGRQFSNSRSEMNVSTLELGDSALYLCASKGTENTGELFFGEGSRLTVL.

The table lists this clone with a few counts. Different DNA sequences within this sample yield the same CDR3. This chain links TRBV18 with TRBJ2-1; 8 bases fit TRBD1. Per germline, CDR1 KGHSH and CDR2 LQKENI. The CDR3 is 15 amino acids. Trimming removed 0 bases from V and 4 bases from J; junction bases left unmatched: 2. This chain's CDR3 is CASSPPGTGYNEQFF. The CDR3 coding sequence is TGTGCCAGCTCACCACCGGGGACAGGTTACAATGAGCAGTTCTTC.

This chain links TRBV2 with TRBJ2-6, with 10 bases aligning to TRBD2. V shed 6 bases and J 0 bases; nucleotides not matched to a gene: 11. From germline, CDR1 is SNHLY and CDR2 FYNNEI. The CDR3 loop spans 19 amino acids. The DNA of the CDR3 is TGTGCCAGCAGCGGTACCGGGACTAGCGCACCCTCTGGGGCCAACGTCCTGACTTTC. It encodes CASSGTGTSAPSGANVLTF.

This clone was seen more than once but under ten times. The chain uses TRBV30 and TRBJ1-5; 10 bases map to TRBD1. The trim removed 2 bases at V and 1 base at J, leaving 5 bases unmatched. Germline CDR1 GTSNPN, CDR2 SVGIG (reference sequence). The CDR3 loop spans 16 amino acids. This CDR3 is CAWSHKDRGSNQPQHF. The CDR3, as DNA: TGTGCCTGGAGTCATAAGGACAGGGGGAGCAATCAGCCCCAGCATTTT. Complete variable domain (other parts from reference TRBV30 and TRBJ1-5): SQTIHQWPATLVQPVGSPLSLECTVEGTSNPNLYWYRQAAGRGLQLLFYSVGIGQISSEVPQNLSASRPQDRQFILSSKKLLLSDSGFYLCAWSHKDRGSNQPQHFGDGTRLSIL.

The gene calls are TRBV6-6 and TRBJ2-7; 11 bases align to TRBD1. The CDR3 length is 15 residues. Germline lookup yields CDR1 MNHNY and CDR2 SVGAGI (reference sequence). V trimming: 6 bases; J trimming: 5 bases; junction bases outside the gene matches: 9. Here the CDR3 reads CASSFPGQGVHEQYF. The CDR3 DNA follows: TGTGCCAGCAGCTTCCCGGGACAGGGGGTCCACGAGCAGTACTTC.

The chain joins TRBV7-2 to TRBJ2-7, with D maybe TRBD1 (7 bases). V lost 5 bases to trimming and J lost 1 base, with 12 bases between them. Germline loops: CDR1 SGHTA, CDR2 FQGNSA. The CDR3 spans 14 residues. CDR3 loop: CASSAGQSSYEQYF. In DNA form, the CDR3 reads TGTGCCAGCAGCGCGGGACAGTCTTCCTACGAGCAGTACTTC.

The V call is TRBV29-1, the J call TRBJ2-5; TRBD1 agrees at 8 bases. The CDR3 runs 9 residues. Trimming cost V 6 bases and J 13 bases; bases outside gene matches: 4. Germline V gene sequence: CDR1 SQVTM, CDR2 ANQGSEA. DNA for the CDR3: TGCAGCGTCACAGGGGGACCGTACTTC. Protein sequence: CSVTGGPYF.

The rearrangement links TRBV27 to TRBJ1-5, with 8 nucleotides matching TRBD1. CDR1 MNHEY and CDR2 SMNVEV come from the germline V gene (reference sequence). There are 14 residues in the CDR3. J was trimmed by 7 bases and V by 6 bases; bases with no gene match: 8. The CDR3 loop is CASRRTGSGQPQHF. CDR3 sequence (DNA): TGTGCCAGCAGAAGGACAGGGAGTGGACAGCCCCAGCATTTT.

This clone was recorded a few times. This chain joins TRBV7-3 and TRBJ2-1; D gene uncertain. CDR1 and CDR2 from the germline V gene are SGHTA and FQGTGA. V lost 5 bases to trimming and J lost 4 bases, with 15 bases between them. This CDR3 has 15 amino acids. As DNA, the CDR3 is TGTGCCAGCAGCCCACTGGCGGCCACTTACAATGAGCAGTTCTTC. Translating gives CASSPLAATYNEQFF.

J is TRBJ2-3 and V is TRBV7-9; the D gene is possibly TRBD2 (5 bases). The CDR3 totals 13 residues. Germline V gene lookup returns CDR1 SEHNR and CDR2 FQNEAQ (reference sequence). With 6 bases removed from V and 3 bases from J, the gap between germline ends came to 10 bases. The CDR3 spells CASRKEETDTQYF. DNA for the CDR3: TGTGCCAGCAGGAAGGAGGAGACAGATACGCAGTATTTT.

This clone was seen more than once but under ten times. V gene TRBV2 combines with J gene TRBJ1-2; D might be TRBD1 (5 bases). V lost 4 bases and J lost 2, with 8 bases in between. The CDR3 runs to 13 residues. Germline V CDR1 and CDR2: SNHLY, FYNNEI. The CDR3 sequence: CASSGDSNYGYTF. The DNA for the CDR3 is TGTGCCAGCAGTGGTGACAGCAACTATGGCTACACCTTC.

This clone appeared a few times. This chain joins TRBV11-2 and TRBJ2-1; D gene uncertain. CDR1 SGHAT and CDR2 FQNNGV come from the germline V gene. CDR3 length: 15 amino acids. Trimming pared 0 bases from V and 4 bases from J, leaving 10 bases between. CDR3 loop: CASSLDLGLYNEQFF. The CDR3 DNA follows: TGTGCCAGCAGCTTAGATCTTGGGCTTTACAATGAGCAGTTCTTC.

This clone was detected only a few times. The chain joins TRBV21-1 to TRBJ2-1; TRBD2, as called in the table, went unchecked against the DNA. TRBV21-1 is reported as a pseudogene. This CDR3 region has 16 residues. This CDR3 is CASSKEPSGAYNEQFF. The CDR3 nucleotides are TGTGCCAGCAGCAAAGAACCTAGCGGGGCCTACAATGAGCAGTTCTTC.

The gene calls are TRBV30 and TRBJ2-1, with TRBD2 identical over 8 bases. Germline lookup yields CDR1 GTSNPN and CDR2 SVGIG (reference sequence). The junction had 11 bases not matched to a gene; V was cut back by 6 bases and J by 13 bases. CDR3 length equals 12 residues. The DNA for the CDR3 is TGTGCCTGTTCCCCGCGGGGGGTGGAACAGTTCTTC. Translating gives CACSPRGVEQFF.

The chain employs TRBV9 and TRBJ2-1; 12 bases line up with TRBD2. Germline-derived CDR1 and CDR2 are SGDLS and YYNGEE. J was trimmed by 10 bases and V by 0 bases; bases with no gene match: 5. The length of the CDR3 is 15 residues. CDR3 sequence: CASSVGASGRAEQFF. CDR3 in DNA: TGTGCCAGCAGCGTAGGGGCTAGCGGGAGGGCAGAGCAGTTCTTC.

The CDR3 is CASSPQTRATYEQFF. The DNA of the CDR3 is TGTGCCAGCAGCCCTCAAACCAGGGCCACGTATGAGCAGTTCTTC. V usage is TRBV27 and J usage is TRBJ2-1, with D possibly TRBD1 on 5 matching bases. The germline V and J ends were trimmed by 6 bases and 8 bases, with 20 bases remaining between them. The V gene's germline CDR1 is MNHEY and CDR2 SMNVEV (reference sequence). This CDR3 has 15 amino acids.

This clone has only a few counts. This chain connects TRBV30 to TRBJ1-2, with D hard to call. The CDR3 has 11 amino acids. The V end lost 0 bases, the J end lost 8 bases, and 7 bases lay between the germline ends. The germline V gene encodes CDR1 GTSNPN and CDR2 SVGIG (reference sequence). CDR3 in amino acids: CAWSVGEGYTF. The CDR3 DNA sequence: TGTGCCTGGAGTGTTGGAGAGGGCTACACCTTC.

The chain employs TRBV18 and TRBJ2-7; D gene ambiguous. The CDR3 is 14 amino acids. V was clipped by 0 bases and J by 5 bases, with 11 bases between them. The germline gives CDR1 KGHSH, CDR2 LQKENI. The CDR3 spells CASSPPRRGDEQYF. CDR3 nucleotide sequence: TGTGCCAGCTCACCACCTCGGCGAGGTGACGAGCAGTACTTC. The complete variable domain, with remaining parts taken from reference TRBV18 and TRBJ2-7, reads NAGVMQNPRHLVRRRGQEARLRCSPMKGHSHVYWYRQLPEEGLKFMVYLQKENIIDESGMPKERFSAEFPKEGPSILRIQQVVRGDSAAYFCASSPPRRGDEQYFGPGTRLTVT.

In its sample, this clone was seen once. The rearrangement links TRBV7-3 to TRBJ1-2; 10 nucleotides agree with TRBD1. With 3 bases clipped from V and 0 bases from J, the junction kept 1 base outside the gene matches. The CDR3 runs to 15 residues. Germline V gene data show CDR1 as SGHTA and CDR2 as FQGTGA. CDR3: CASSLGQGSNYGYTF. CDR3 nucleotides: TGTGCCAGCAGCTTGGGACAGGGGTCTAACTATGGCTACACCTTC.

This clone was observed a handful of times. This sequence joins TRBV13 and TRBJ2-5; weak D call: TRBD1 (5 bases). Per germline, CDR1 PRHDT and CDR2 FYEKMQ (reference sequence). CDR3 length: 17 residues. V was pared by 5 bases and J by 1 base, with 20 bases between. This CDR3 is CASSAPLGDRFQETQYF. The CDR3 DNA is TGTGCCAGCAGCGCCCCGCTAGGAGACAGATTCCAAGAGACCCAGTACTTC.

This clone was seen a handful of times. The chain carries TRBV9 and TRBJ2-1; D might be TRBD2 (5 bases). Germline V gives CDR1 SGDLS, CDR2 YYNGEE. The CDR3 has 13 residues. The ends were cut back, 4 bases at V and 5 bases at J, with 10 bases in the middle. In nucleotides, the CDR3 is TGTGCCAGCAGCCCCACTAGGAACAATGAGCAGTTCTTC. Protein product: CASSPTRNNEQFF. The complete variable domain, with remaining parts taken from reference TRBV9 and TRBJ2-1, reads DSGVTQTPKHLITATGQRVTLRCSPRSGDLSVYWYQQSLDQGLQFLIQYYNGEERAKGNILERFSAQQFPDLHSELNLSSLELGDSALYFCASSPTRNNEQFFGPGTRLTVL.

The chain employs TRBV4-1 and TRBJ2-7; 9 bases are shared with TRBD2. CDR3 length: 16 residues. The V segment lost 3 bases and the J segment 1 base; nucleotides outside the gene matches: 7. CDR1 is MGHRA and CDR2 is YSYEKL in the germline V gene. CDR3 DNA: TGCGCCAGCAGCCAGAGAGAAGCGGGAGGATCCTACGAGCAGTACTTC. Amino acids: CASSQREAGGSYEQYF.

The DNA of the CDR3 is TGCAGTGCCCTATCTTACAATGAGCAGTTCTTC. Translation: CSALSYNEQFF. The chain carries TRBV20-1 and TRBJ2-1; D gene unclear. Trimming cost V 6 bases and J 4 bases, with 7 bases left between them. Germline V lookup: CDR1 DFQATT, CDR2 SNEGSKA (reference sequence). The CDR3 contains 11 residues.

There are a few counts of this clone. The V and J genes are TRBV29-1 and TRBJ1-2; a possible D gene is TRBD1 (5 bases). Trimming removed 5 bases at V and 8 bases at J, with 15 bases between. Germline lookup yields CDR1 SQVTM and CDR2 ANQGSEA. This CDR3 spans 12 amino acids. CDR3 coding DNA: TGCAGCGTTAGTTGGAGGGGCGGCGGCTACACCTTC. Protein product: CSVSWRGGGYTF.

This clone was seen only a few times. V usage is TRBV23-1 and J usage is TRBJ1-2; no definite D call. Being an ORF, TRBV23-1 has a function that is uncertain. Between the trimmed V and J ends, which lost 8 bases and 3 bases, there was a span of 19 bases. This CDR3 is built from 15 residues. In DNA, the CDR3 is TGCGCCAGCTCAATGACCCGGGTTCGCTACTATGGCTACACCTTC. Translating it yields CASSMTRVRYYGYTF.

This clone was picked up a small number of times. The chain couples TRBV5-1 to TRBJ2-1; D is perhaps TRBD2 (6 bases). CDR1 SGHRS and CDR2 YFSETQ come from the germline V gene. This CDR3 spans 15 amino acids. Trimming took off 0 bases at V and 6 bases at J, with 13 bases between the two ends. The DNA for the CDR3 is TGCGCCAGCAGCTTGGTCGGCGGGACGGGCAATGAGCAGTTCTTC. It specifies CASSLVGGTGNEQFF.